Listed here are 10 T cell receptor beta chains from one sample, sequenced in a study of neurological immune-mediated disorders. Using its own MiXCR run on the 5' RACE reads, TCRdb lists one record per CDR3 protein. The sample has about 65,000 distinct CDR3 sequences, 4.1% seen once. The specimen sequenced was PBMCs. The receptors here all came from a man aged 50-60 years with multiple sclerosis.

V and J are TRBV20-1 and TRBJ1-1; TRBD1 is a possible D gene (6 bases). The V end was cut by 2 bases, the J end by 8 bases, with 12 bases between. CDR3 length: 12 residues. Germline-derived CDR1 and CDR2 are DFQATT and SNEGSKA (reference sequence). In nucleotides, the CDR3 is TGCAGTGCTAGAATTCGGGGACAAGAAGCTTTCTTT. This sequence encodes CSARIRGQEAFF.

This clonotype was observed at least ten times. V usage is TRBV7-9 and J usage is TRBJ2-7, with D possibly matching TRBD1 (6 bases). This CDR3 is built from 14 residues. V lost 3 bases, J lost 2 bases, and 11 bases lay in between. Germline V lookup: CDR1 SEHNR, CDR2 FQNEAQ (reference sequence). The CDR3 sequence is CASSLTGQAYEQYF. CDR3 DNA: TGTGCCAGCAGCTTGACAGGCCAAGCCTACGAGCAGTACTTC.

This clonotype was counted many times. The V and J genes are TRBV5-1 and TRBJ2-5, with 7 bases lining up with TRBD1. The J segment lost 1 base and the V segment lost 0 bases, leaving 3 bases of the junction unmatched. CDR3 size: 15 residues. The germline V gene encodes CDR1 SGHRS and CDR2 YFSETQ. CDR3 protein: CASSLAGDSQETQYF. The DNA for the CDR3 is TGCGCCAGCAGCTTGGCCGGGGACAGCCAAGAGACCCAGTACTTC.

This chain uses TRBV6-5 with TRBJ2-7; 11 nucleotides match TRBD1. Germline loops: CDR1 MNHEY, CDR2 SVGAGI. This CDR3 has 13 amino acids. In nucleotides, the CDR3 is TGTACCAGAAGGGACAGGGGGTCCATCGAGCAGTACGTC. This gives the protein CTRRDRGSIEQYV.

This clonotype was seen ten or more times. The V and J genes are TRBV6-5 and TRBJ2-3, with unresolved D. V was clipped by 4 bases and J by 6 bases, with 11 bases between them. Germline-derived CDR1 and CDR2 are MNHEY and SVGAGI. The CDR3 contains 13 residues. The chain's CDR3 is CASSLGRRDTQYF. The CDR3 DNA reads as TGTGCCAGCAGTTTAGGACGACGCGATACGCAGTATTTT.

This clonotype was found many times. This chain links TRBV5-6 with TRBJ1-2, with unresolved D. Germline CDR1 and CDR2: SGHDT and YYEEEE. CDR3 length: 14 amino acids. Trimming took off 2 bases at V and 6 bases at J, with 14 bases between the two ends. CDR3 sequence: CASSFRGARHGYTF. The DNA for the CDR3 is TGTGCCAGCAGCTTCCGGGGAGCGCGACATGGCTACACCTTC.

This clonotype was found a few times. This chain connects TRBV12-3 or TRBV12-4 to TRBJ2-3; TRBD1 aligns across 9 bases. This CDR3 region has 16 residues. V trimming: 3 bases; J trimming: 2 bases; junction bases outside the gene matches: 6. The CDR3 coding sequence is TGTGCCAGCAGTTTGGGGACAGGGCTGGACACAGATACGCAGTATTTT. This sequence encodes CASSLGTGLDTDTQYF.

The sample holds many counts of this clonotype. This chain uses TRBV5-1 with TRBJ2-5; D not resolved. This CDR3 spans 13 amino acids. The V and J ends lost 3 bases and 5 bases respectively, with 11 bases between them. The germline gives CDR1 SGHRS, CDR2 YFSETQ. The CDR3 DNA follows: TGCGCCAGCAGCTCACCAATGGCGGAGACCCAGTACTTC. It yields the protein CASSSPMAETQYF.

There are many counts of this clonotype. The V call is TRBV7-6, the J call TRBJ1-6, with 8 nucleotides matching TRBD1. The V and J ends lost 1 base and 8 bases, in that order; junction bases with no gene match: 10. The CDR3 length is 17 residues. The germline gives CDR1 SGHVS, CDR2 FNYEAQ. The CDR3 protein is CASSLGADRDFHSPLHF. In DNA form, the CDR3 reads TGTGCCAGCAGCTTAGGGGCGGACAGGGACTTTCATTCACCCCTCCACTTT.

This clonotype was detected many times. The rearrangement uses TRBV7-9 and TRBJ1-1; 8 bases map to TRBD1. CDR1 is SEHNR, CDR2 FQNEAQ, per germline (reference sequence). The CDR3 covers 14 residues. The J segment lost 4 bases and the V segment lost 3 bases, leaving 4 bases of the junction unmatched. Here the CDR3 reads CASSFAGGITEAFF. Here the CDR3 DNA reads TGTGCCAGCAGCTTCGCAGGGGGCATCACTGAAGCTTTCTTT.